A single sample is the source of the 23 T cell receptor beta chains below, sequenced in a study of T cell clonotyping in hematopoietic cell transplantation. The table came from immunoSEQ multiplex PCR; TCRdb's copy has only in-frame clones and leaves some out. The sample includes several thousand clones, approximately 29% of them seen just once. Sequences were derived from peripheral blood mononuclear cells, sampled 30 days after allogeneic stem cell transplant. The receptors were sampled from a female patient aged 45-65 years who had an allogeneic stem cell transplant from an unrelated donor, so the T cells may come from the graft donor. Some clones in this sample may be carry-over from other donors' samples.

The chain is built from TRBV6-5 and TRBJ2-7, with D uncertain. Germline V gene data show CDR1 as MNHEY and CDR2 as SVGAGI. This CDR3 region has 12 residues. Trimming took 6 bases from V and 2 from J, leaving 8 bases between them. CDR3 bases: TGTGCCAGCAGGACGGAAGCCTACGAGCAGTACTTC. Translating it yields CASRTEAYEQYF.

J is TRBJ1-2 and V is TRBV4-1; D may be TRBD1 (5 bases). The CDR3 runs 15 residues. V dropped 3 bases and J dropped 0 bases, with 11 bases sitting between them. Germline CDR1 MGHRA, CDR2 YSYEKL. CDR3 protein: CASSQSSGPNYGYTF. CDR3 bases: TGCGCCAGCAGCCAGTCGTCAGGGCCTAACTATGGCTACACCTTC.

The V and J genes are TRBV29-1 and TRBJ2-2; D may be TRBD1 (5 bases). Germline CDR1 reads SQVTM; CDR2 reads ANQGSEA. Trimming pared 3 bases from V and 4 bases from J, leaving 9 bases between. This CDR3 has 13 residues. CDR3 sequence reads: CSVDPGRTGELFF. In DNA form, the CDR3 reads TGCAGCGTTGATCCAGGGCGCACCGGGGAGCTGTTTTTT.

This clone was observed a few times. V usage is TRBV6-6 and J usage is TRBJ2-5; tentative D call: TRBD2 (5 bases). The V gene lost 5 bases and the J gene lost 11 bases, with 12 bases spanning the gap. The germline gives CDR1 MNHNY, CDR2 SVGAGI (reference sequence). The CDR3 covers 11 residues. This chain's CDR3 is CASSGLREQYF. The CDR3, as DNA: TGTGCCAGCAGTGGCCTGAGGGAGCAGTACTTC.

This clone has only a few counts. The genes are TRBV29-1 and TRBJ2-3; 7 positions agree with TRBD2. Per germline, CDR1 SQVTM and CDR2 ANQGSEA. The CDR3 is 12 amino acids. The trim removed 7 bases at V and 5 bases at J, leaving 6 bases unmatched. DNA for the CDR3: TGCAGCGGCGGACTAGTCGGAGATACGCAGTATTTT. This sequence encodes CSGGLVGDTQYF.

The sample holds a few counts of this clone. The CDR3 protein is CASRRGPNTEAFF. CDR3 DNA sequence: TGTGCCAGCAGGAGGGGGCCGAACACTGAAGCTTTCTTT. The rearrangement uses TRBV25-1 and TRBJ1-1; 7 positions agree with TRBD1. The V gene end was trimmed by 6 bases and the J gene end by 1 base; junction bases not matched to a gene: 2. The CDR3 is 13 residues long. Germline lookup yields CDR1 MGHDK and CDR2 SYGVNS.

CDR3 sequence (DNA): TGTGCCAGCAGTGAAAGGGGCAATCAGCCCCAGCATTTT. Translating it yields CASSERGNQPQHF. The J gene is TRBJ1-5, the V gene TRBV6-1; D gene ambiguous. Per germline, CDR1 MNHNS and CDR2 SASEGT. The length of the CDR3 is 13 residues. V lost 2 bases to trimming and J lost 2 bases, with 4 bases between them.

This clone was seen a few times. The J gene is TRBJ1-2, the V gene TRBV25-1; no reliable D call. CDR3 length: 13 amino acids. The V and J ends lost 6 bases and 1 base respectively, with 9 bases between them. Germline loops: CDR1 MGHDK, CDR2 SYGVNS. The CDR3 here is CASRPDGNYGYTF. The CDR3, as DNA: TGTGCCAGCAGACCTGACGGTAACTATGGCTACACCTTC.

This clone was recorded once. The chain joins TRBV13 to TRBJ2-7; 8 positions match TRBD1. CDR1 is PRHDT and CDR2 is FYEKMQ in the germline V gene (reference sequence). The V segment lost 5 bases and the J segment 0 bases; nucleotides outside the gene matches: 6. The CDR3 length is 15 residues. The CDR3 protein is CASSRRQGSSYEQYF. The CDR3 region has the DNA TGTGCCAGCAGCAGGCGACAGGGGAGCTCCTACGAGCAGTACTTC.

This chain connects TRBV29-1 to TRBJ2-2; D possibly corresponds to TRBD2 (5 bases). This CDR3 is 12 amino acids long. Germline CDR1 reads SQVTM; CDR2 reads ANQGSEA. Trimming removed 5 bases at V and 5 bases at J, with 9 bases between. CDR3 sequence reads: CSVPTGTGELFF. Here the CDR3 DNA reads TGCAGCGTTCCAACGGGGACCGGGGAGCTGTTTTTT.

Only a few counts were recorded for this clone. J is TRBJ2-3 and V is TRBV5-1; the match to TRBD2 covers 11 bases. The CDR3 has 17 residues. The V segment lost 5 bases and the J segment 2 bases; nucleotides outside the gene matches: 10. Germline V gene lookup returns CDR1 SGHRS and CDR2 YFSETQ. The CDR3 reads CASSEGLAGPSTDTQYF. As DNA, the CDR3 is TGCGCCAGCAGTGAAGGACTAGCGGGCCCTTCCACAGATACGCAGTATTTT.

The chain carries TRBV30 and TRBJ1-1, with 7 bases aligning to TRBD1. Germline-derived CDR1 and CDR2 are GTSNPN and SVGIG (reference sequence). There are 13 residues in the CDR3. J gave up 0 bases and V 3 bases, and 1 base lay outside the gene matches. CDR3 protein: CAWRGQMNTEAFF. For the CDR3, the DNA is TGTGCCTGGAGGGGACAGATGAACACTGAAGCTTTCTTT. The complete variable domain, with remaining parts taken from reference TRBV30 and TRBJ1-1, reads SQTIHQWPATLVQPVGSPLSLECTVEGTSNPNLYWYRQAAGRGLQLLFYSVGIGQISSEVPQNLSASRPQDRQFILSSKKLLLSDSGFYLCAWRGQMNTEAFFGQGTRLTVV.

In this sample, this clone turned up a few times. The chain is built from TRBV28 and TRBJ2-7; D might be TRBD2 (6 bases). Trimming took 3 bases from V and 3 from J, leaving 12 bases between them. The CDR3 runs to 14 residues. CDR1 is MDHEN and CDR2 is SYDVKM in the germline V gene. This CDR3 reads CASSFGGDHYEQYF. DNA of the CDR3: TGTGCCAGCAGTTTTGGAGGGGACCACTACGAGCAGTACTTC.

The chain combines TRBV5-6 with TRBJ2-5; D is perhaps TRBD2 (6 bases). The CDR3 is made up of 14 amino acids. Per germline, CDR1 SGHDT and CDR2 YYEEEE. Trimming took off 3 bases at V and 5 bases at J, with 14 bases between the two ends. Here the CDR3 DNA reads TGTGCCAGCAGCTACATTGGGGGGATGGAGACCCAGTACTTC. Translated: CASSYIGGMETQYF.

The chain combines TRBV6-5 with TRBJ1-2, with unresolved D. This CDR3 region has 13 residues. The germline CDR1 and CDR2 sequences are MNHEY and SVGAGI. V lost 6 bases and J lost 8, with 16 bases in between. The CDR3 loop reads CASRPTDWVGYTF. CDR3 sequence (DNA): TGTGCCAGCAGACCGACGGATTGGGTCGGCTACACCTTC.

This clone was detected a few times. CDR3 nucleotide sequence: TGTGCCAGCAGTTCCATCTATGGCTACACCTTC. It codes for CASSSIYGYTF. The rearrangement uses TRBV6-5 and TRBJ1-2; no clear D. Germline-derived CDR1 and CDR2 are MNHEY and SVGAGI. There are 11 residues in the CDR3. V was shortened by 4 bases and J by 4 bases, with 4 bases between the two germline ends.

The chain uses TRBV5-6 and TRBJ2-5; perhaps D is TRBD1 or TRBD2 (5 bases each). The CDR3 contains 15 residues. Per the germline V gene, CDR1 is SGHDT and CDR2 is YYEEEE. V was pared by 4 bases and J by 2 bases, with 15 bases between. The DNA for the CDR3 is TGTGCCAGCAGCCCCCCGGGACCGCTACAAGAGACCCAGTACTTC. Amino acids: CASSPPGPLQETQYF.

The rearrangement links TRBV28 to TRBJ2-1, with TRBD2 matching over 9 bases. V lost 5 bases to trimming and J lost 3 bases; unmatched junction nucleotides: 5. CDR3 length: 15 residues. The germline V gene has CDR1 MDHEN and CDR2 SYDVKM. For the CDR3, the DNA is TGTGCCAGCAGTCCCTGGACTAGCGACTACAATGAGCAGTTCTTC. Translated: CASSPWTSDYNEQFF.

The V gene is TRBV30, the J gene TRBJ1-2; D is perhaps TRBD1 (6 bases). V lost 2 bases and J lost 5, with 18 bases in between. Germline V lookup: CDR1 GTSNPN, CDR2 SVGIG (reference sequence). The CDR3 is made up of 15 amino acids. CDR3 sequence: CAWSSNGGLSYGYTF. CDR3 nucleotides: TGTGCCTGGAGTTCTAACGGGGGGCTTTCTTATGGCTACACCTTC.

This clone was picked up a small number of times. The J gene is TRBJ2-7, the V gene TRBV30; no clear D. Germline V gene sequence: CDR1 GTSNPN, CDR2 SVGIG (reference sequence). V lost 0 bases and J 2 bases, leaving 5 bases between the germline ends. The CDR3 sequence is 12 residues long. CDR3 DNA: TGTGCCTGGAGTGTACAACCCTACGAGCAGTACTTC. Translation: CAWSVQPYEQYF. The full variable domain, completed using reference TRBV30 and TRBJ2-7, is SQTIHQWPATLVQPVGSPLSLECTVEGTSNPNLYWYRQAAGRGLQLLFYSVGIGQISSEVPQNLSASRPQDRQFILSSKKLLLSDSGFYLCAWSVQPYEQYFGPGTRLTVT.

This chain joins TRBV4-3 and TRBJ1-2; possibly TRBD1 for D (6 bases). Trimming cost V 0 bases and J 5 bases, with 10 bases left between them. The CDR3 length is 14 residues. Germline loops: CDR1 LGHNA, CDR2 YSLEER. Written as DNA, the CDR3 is TGCGCCAGCAGCCAAGAGACAGGATTATATGGCTACACCTTC. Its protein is CASSQETGLYGYTF.

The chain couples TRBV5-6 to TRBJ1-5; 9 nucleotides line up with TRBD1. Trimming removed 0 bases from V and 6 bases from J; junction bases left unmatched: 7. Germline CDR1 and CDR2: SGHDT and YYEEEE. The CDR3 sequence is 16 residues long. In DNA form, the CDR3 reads TGTGCCAGCAGCTTGGGGGGGACAGGGCTAGGTCAGCCCCAGCATTTT. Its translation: CASSLGGTGLGQPQHF.

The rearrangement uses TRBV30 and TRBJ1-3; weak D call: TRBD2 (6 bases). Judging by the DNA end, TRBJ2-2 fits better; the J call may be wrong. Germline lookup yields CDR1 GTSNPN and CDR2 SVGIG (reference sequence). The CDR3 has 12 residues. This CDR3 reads CAWSGGAGELFF. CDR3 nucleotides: TGTGCCTGGAGCGGAGGGGCCGGGGAGCTGTTTTTT.